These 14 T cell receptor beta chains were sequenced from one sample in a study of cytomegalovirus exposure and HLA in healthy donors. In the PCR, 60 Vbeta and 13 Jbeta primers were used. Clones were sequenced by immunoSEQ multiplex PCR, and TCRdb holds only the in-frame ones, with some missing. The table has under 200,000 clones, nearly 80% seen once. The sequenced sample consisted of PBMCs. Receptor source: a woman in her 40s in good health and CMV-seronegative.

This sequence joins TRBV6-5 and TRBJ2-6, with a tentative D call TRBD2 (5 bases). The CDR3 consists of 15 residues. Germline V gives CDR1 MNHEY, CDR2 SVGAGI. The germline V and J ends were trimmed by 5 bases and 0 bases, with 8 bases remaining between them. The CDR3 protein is CASSPEDSGANVLTF. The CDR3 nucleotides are TGTGCCAGCAGTCCGGAGGACTCTGGGGCCAACGTCCTGACTTTC.

Written as DNA, the CDR3 is TGTGCCACCGGTCCGGGACTAGCGGGGACCGGGGAGCTGTTTTTT. Translating it yields CATGPGLAGTGELFF. The genes are TRBV27 and TRBJ2-2; 13 nucleotides match TRBD2. This CDR3 is 15 amino acids long. The ends lost 10 bases at V and 5 bases at J; junction bases unmatched: 7. Germline V CDR1 and CDR2: MNHEY, SMNVEV (reference sequence).

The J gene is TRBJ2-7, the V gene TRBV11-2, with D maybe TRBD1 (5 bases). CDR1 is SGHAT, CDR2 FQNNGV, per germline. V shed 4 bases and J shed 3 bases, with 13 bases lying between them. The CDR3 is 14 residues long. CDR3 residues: CASSSPTAFYEQYF. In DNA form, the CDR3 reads TGTGCCAGCAGCTCTCCGACAGCCTTCTACGAGCAGTACTTC. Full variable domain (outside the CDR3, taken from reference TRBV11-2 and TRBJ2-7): EAGVAQSPRYKIIEKRQSVAFWCNPISGHATLYWYQQILGQGPKLLIQFQNNGVVDDSQLPKDRFSAERLKGVDSTLKIQPAKLEDSAVYLCASSSPTAFYEQYFGPGTRLTVT.

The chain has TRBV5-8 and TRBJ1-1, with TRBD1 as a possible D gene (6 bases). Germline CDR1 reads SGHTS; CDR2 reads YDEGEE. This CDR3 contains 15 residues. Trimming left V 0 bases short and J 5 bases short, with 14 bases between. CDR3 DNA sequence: TGTGCCAGCAGCTTGGCAACAGGGAAAGGGACTGAAGCTTTCTTT. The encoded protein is CASSLATGKGTEAFF.

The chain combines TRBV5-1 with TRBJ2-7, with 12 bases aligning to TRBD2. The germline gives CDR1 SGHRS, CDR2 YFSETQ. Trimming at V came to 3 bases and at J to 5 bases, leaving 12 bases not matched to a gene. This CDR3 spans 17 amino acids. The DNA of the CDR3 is TGCGCCAGCAGCTCCTTCGCGGCTAGCGGGGGGGCCAACGAGCAGTACTTC. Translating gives CASSSFAASGGANEQYF.

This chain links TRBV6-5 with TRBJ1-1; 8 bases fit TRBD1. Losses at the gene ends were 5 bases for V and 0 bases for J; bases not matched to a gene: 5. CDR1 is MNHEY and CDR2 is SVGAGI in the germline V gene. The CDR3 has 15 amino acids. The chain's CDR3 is CASSPPTGVNTEAFF. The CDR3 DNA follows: TGTGCCAGCAGTCCCCCGACAGGGGTGAACACTGAAGCTTTCTTT.

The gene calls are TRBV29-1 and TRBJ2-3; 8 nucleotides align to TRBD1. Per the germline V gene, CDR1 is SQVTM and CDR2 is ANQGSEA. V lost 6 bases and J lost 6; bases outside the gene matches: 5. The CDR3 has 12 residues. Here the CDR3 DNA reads TGCAGCGTGGGCCGACAGGGGGATACGCAGTATTTT. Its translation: CSVGRQGDTQYF.

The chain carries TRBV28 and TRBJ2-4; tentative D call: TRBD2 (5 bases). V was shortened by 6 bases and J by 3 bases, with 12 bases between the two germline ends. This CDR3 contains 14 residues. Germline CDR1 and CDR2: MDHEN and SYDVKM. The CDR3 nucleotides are TGTGCCAGCAGCGCCACGGGGAACAAAAACATTCAGTACTTC. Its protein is CASSATGNKNIQYF.

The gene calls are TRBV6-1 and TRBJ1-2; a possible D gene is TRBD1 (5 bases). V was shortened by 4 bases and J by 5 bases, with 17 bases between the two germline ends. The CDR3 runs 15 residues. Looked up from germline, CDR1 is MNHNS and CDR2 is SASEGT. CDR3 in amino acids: CASSATGLRSYGYTF. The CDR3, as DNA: TGTGCCAGCAGTGCCACAGGATTAAGGTCGTATGGCTACACCTTC.

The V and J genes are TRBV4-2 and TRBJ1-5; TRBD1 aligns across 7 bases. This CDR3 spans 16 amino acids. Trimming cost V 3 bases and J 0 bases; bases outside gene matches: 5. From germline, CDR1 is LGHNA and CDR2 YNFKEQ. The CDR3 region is CASSHDTGVSNQPQHF. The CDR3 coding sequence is TGTGCCAGCAGCCATGATACAGGGGTTAGCAATCAGCCCCAGCATTTT.

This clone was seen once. The CDR3 DNA is TGTGCCAGCAGACCACTAGCGAACACCGGGGAGCTGTTTTTT. As protein: CASRPLANTGELFF. This rearrangement joins TRBV5-4 to TRBJ2-2, with D tentatively TRBD2 (5 bases). Trimming stripped 5 bases from V and 0 bases from J, with 8 bases between. The CDR3 totals 14 residues. The germline gives CDR1 SGHNT, CDR2 YYREEE (reference sequence).

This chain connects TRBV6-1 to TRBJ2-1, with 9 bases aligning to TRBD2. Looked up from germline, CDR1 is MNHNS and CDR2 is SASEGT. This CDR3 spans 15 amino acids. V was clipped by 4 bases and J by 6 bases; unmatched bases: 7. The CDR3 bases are TGTGCCAGCAGTGTTGGTAGCGGGGGACTCAATGAGCAGTTCTTC. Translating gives CASSVGSGGLNEQFF.

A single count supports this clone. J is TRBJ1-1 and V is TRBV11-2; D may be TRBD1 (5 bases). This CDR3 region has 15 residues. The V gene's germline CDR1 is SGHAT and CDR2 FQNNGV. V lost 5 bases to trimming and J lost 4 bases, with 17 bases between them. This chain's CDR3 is CASSLEWGGVTEAFF. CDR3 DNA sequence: TGTGCCAGCAGCCTGGAGTGGGGCGGAGTCACTGAAGCTTTCTTT. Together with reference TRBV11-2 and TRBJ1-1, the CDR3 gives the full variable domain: EAGVAQSPRYKIIEKRQSVAFWCNPISGHATLYWYQQILGQGPKLLIQFQNNGVVDDSQLPKDRFSAERLKGVDSTLKIQPAKLEDSAVYLCASSLEWGGVTEAFFGQGTRLTVV.

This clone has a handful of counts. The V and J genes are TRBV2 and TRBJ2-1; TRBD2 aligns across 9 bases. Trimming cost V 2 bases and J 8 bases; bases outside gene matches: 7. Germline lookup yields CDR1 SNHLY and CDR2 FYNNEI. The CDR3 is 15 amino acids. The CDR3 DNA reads TGTGCCAGCAGTGAATCCCTAGCGGGGTGGGATGAGCAGTTCTTC. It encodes CASSESLAGWDEQFF.